This T cell receptor (beta chain) was sequenced in a study of cytotoxic CD8 clonotypes in ibrutinib-treated CLL. Assay used: immunoSEQ multiplex PCR; TCRdb lists only in-frame clones, some missing. Of around 150,000 clones listed, roughly 80% were seen once; the top ten hold roughly 2%. Germline trimming cut 0 bases from V and 7 bases from J; bases unmatched to any gene: 10. CDR3 length: 17 amino acids. Source: PBMCs, taken after 12 months of ibrutinib treatment. The origin of this receptor is a human donor with chronic lymphocytic leukemia. The V call is TRBV23-1, the J call TRBJ2-1, with 9 bases fitting TRBD1. TRBV23-1 is annotated as an ORF whose role is uncertain. CDR3 sequence (DNA): TGCGCCAGCAGTCAATCACCGAACAGGGGGCAAATGAATGAGCAGTTCTTC. Translated, it gives CASSQSPNRGQMNEQFF.